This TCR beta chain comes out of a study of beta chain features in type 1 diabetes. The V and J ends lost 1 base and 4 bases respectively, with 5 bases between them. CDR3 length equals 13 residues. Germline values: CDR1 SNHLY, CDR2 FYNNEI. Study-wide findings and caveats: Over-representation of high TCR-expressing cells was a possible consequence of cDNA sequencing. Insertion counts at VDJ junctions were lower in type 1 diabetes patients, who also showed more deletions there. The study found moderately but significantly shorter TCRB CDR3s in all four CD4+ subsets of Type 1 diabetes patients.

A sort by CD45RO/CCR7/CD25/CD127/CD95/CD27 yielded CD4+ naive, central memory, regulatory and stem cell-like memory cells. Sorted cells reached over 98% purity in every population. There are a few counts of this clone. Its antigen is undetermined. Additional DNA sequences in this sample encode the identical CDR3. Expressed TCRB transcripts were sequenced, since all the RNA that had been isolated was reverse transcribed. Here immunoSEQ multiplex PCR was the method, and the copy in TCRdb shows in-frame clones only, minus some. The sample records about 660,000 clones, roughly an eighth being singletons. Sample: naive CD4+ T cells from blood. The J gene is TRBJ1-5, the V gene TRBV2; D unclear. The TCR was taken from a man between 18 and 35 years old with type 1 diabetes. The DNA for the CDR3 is TGTGCCAGCAGTGAAGAAGGGAATCAGCCCCAGCATTTT. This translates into CASSEEGNQPQHF.